Below, 8 T cell receptor beta chains from the same sample are listed, as sequenced in a study of CD8+CD57+ T cells in acquired aplastic anemia. Genomic DNA constituted the template upon which TCR beta VDJ and CDR3 profiling was performed. One entry per CDR3 protein, called by TCRdb with MiXCR from the reads. The data contain around 400,000 distinct CDR3 sequences, about 70% of them singletons. Specimen: sorted CD4+, CD8+, or CD8+CD57+ T cells (not recorded which) from PBMCs. The receptor set was obtained from a human donor in good health, serving as a control.

In this sample, this clonotype turned up many times. The chain joins TRBV6-2 or TRBV6-3 to TRBJ1-3; a weak D match, TRBD1 (6 bases). The CDR3 runs 15 residues. V lost 6 bases, J lost 0 bases, and 12 bases lay in between. Looked up from germline, CDR1 is MNHEY and CDR2 is SVGEGT. CDR3 nucleotide sequence: TGTGCCAGCAGCTCCGGACAGCGCTCTGGAAACACCATATATTTT. Translated, it gives CASSSGQRSGNTIYF.

V usage is TRBV20-1 and J usage is TRBJ1-5, with D perhaps matching TRBD1 (6 bases). The V end was cut by 6 bases, the J end by 5 bases, with 14 bases between. The CDR3 runs to 13 residues. Germline V gene lookup returns CDR1 DFQATT and CDR2 SNEGSKA (reference sequence). The CDR3 bases are TGCAGTGCAGGCACAGGGTTAGATCAGCCCCAGCATTTT. Translation: CSAGTGLDQPQHF.

V is TRBV20-1 and J is TRBJ1-3; TRBD1 might be the D (6 bases). V dropped 0 bases and J dropped 7 bases, with 13 bases sitting between them. The V gene's germline CDR1 is DFQATT and CDR2 SNEGSKA (reference sequence). The CDR3 loop spans 14 amino acids. The CDR3 nucleotides read TGCAGTGCTAGAGAGGGGGCTAGGGATAACACCATATATTTT. It encodes CSAREGARDNTIYF.

The genes are TRBV10-3 and TRBJ2-2, with a possible D match to TRBD1 (5 bases). The CDR3 is made up of 15 amino acids. The germline V and J ends were trimmed by 6 bases and 3 bases, with 14 bases remaining between them. In germline, CDR1 is ENHRY, CDR2 SYGVKD. CDR3 DNA sequence: TGTGCCATCAGGGCTTTAGACAGAGACACCGGGGAGCTGTTTTTT. Residues: CAIRALDRDTGELFF.

This clonotype has at least ten counts. The chain couples TRBV7-9 to TRBJ1-2; D is uncertain. In germline, CDR1 is SEHNR, CDR2 FQNEAQ (reference sequence). V dropped 1 base and J dropped 7 bases, with 13 bases sitting between them. The CDR3 covers 14 residues. As DNA, the CDR3 is TGTGCCAGCAGCTTAGACACGAATAACGGTGGCTACACCTTC. Protein sequence: CASSLDTNNGGYTF.

The CDR3 loop reads CSARGRGTGGFTGELFF. In DNA, the CDR3 is TGCAGTGCTAGAGGAAGGGGGACAGGGGGTTTCACCGGGGAGCTGTTTTTT. This chain connects TRBV20-1 to TRBJ2-2, with 11 bases lining up with TRBD1. The CDR3 has 17 amino acids. With 1 base clipped from V and 4 bases from J, the junction kept 8 bases outside the gene matches. The germline V gene has CDR1 DFQATT and CDR2 SNEGSKA (reference sequence).

This sequence joins TRBV25-1 and TRBJ1-5, with D possibly TRBD1 on 5 matching bases. The CDR3 length is 14 residues. The V gene's germline CDR1 is MGHDK and CDR2 SYGVNS. The germline V and J ends were trimmed by 6 bases and 5 bases, with 14 bases remaining between them. This chain's CDR3 is CASRDPGSYQPQHF. The DNA of the CDR3 is TGTGCCAGCAGAGATCCAGGGTCGTATCAGCCCCAGCATTTT.

The sample holds a few counts of this clonotype. V gene TRBV18 combines with J gene TRBJ1-3; D unresolved. The CDR3 length is 17 residues. The germline CDR1 and CDR2 sequences are KGHSH and LQKENI. Trimming pared 4 bases from V and 0 bases from J, leaving 16 bases between. This CDR3 is CASSRDGPLGSGNTIYF. The CDR3, as DNA: TGTGCCAGCTCACGGGATGGACCGCTGGGCTCTGGAAACACCATATATTTT.